Below, one TCR beta chain is given with its context. Source study methods: Reference gene primer amplification yielded estimated nucleated cell counts. The protocol was immunoSEQ multiplex PCR, while the TCRdb copy is restricted to in-frame clones and leaves out a portion. The DNA gave D and trimming, while V, J and clone size come from that table. The sample lists 30,000 to 35,000 clones; 70% to 90% were seen once. These data are taken from a study of blood T cell repertoires in COVID-19. Overall study: Samples came from the United States, Italy and Spain, spanning acute and convalescent COVID-19.

Germline values: CDR1 SGHTA, CDR2 FQGTGA. The CDR3 has 17 amino acids. J lost 4 bases, V lost 5 bases, and 11 bases had no gene match. This sequence joins TRBV7-3 and TRBJ2-2, with 9 positions matching TRBD1. Sequencing used peripheral blood. The clonotype comes from a man aged 65 to 85 with acute or convalescent COVID-19. The CDR3 bases are TGTGCCAGCAGCCCAAGGGGACAGGGTTTAGTCACCGGGGAGCTGTTTTTT. Its protein is CASSPRGQGLVTGELFF.